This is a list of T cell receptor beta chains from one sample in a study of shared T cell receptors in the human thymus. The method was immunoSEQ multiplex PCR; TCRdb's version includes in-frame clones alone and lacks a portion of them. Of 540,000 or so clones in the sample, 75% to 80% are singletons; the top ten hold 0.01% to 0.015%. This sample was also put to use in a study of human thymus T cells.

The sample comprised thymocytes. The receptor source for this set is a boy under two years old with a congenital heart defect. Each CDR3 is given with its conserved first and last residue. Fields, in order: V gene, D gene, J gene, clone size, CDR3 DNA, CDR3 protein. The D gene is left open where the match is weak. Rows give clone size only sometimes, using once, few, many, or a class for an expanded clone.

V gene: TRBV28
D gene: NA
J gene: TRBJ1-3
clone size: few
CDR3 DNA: TGTGCCAGCAGTTTAGATCCTAGAACTCTTGGAAACACCATATATTTT
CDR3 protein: CASSLDPRTLGNTIYF

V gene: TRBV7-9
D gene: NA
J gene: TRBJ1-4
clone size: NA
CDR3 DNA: TGTGCCAGCAGCTTAGAGGCCGGGGCTAATGAAAAACTGTTTTTT
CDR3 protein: CASSLEAGANEKLFF

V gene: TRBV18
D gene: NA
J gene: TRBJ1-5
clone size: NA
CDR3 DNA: TGTGCCAGCTCACTGACCTACGGGACTCCCGTACAGCCCCAGCATTTT
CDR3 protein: CASSLTYGTPVQPQHF

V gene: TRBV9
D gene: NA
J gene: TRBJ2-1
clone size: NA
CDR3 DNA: TGTGCCAGCAGCGTAAGCGGTGAGCAGTTCTTC
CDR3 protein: CASSVSGEQFF

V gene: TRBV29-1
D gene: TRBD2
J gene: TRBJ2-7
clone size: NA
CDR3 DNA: TGCAGCGTTGAGGAGTCCCCGACTAGCGGGAACCACTACGAGCAGTACTTC
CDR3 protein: CSVEESPTSGNHYEQYF

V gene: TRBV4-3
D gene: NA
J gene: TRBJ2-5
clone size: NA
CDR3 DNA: TGCGCCAGCAGCCAGAGGGGGTTGAGAGAGACCCAGTACTTC
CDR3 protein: CASSQRGLRETQYF

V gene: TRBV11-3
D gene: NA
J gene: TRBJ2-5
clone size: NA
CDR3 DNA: TGTGCCAGCAGCTTAAGGGGTGAGGAGACCCAGTACTTC
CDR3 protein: CASSLRGEETQYF

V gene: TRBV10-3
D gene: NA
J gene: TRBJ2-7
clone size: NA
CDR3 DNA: TGTGCCATCTTTGCGGGCCCGCCCGGCTCCTACGAGCAGTACTTC
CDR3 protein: CAIFAGPPGSYEQYF

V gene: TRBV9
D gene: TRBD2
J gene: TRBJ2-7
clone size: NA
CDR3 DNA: TGTGCCAGCAGCCCCCGGTTTAGCGGGAGTGGTCCCTACGAGCAGTACTTC
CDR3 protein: CASSPRFSGSGPYEQYF

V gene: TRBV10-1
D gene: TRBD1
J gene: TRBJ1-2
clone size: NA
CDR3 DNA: TGCGCCAGCAGTTCACCCGGGACAGGGGTAATTAAAACCTTC
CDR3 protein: CASSSPGTGVIKTF

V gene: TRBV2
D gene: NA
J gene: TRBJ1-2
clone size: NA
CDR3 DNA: TGTGCCAGCAGTGATAGGTCCCGCCGGGGAACCTATGGCTACACCTTC
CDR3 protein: CASSDRSRRGTYGYTF

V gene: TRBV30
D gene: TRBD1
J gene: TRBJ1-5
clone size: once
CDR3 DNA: TGTGCCTGGAGTGTAGGACAGGGTCGAGAGCCCCAGCATTTT
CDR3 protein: CAWSVGQGREPQHF

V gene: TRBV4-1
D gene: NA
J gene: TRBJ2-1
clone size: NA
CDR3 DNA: TGCGCCAGCAGCCCGGACAAAGGGTACAATGAGCAGTTCTTC
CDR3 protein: CASSPDKGYNEQFF

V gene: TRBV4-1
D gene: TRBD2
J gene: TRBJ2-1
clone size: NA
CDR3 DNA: TGCGCCAGCAGCCAAGTTTCTGCTAGCGGGAGGAACCATGAGCAGTTCTTC
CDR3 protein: CASSQVSASGRNHEQFF

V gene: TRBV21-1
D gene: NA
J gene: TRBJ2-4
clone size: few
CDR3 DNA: TGTGCCACCCGGACTAGCGGGAGATCGATAGCCAAAAACATTCAGTACTTC
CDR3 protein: CATRTSGRSIAKNIQYF

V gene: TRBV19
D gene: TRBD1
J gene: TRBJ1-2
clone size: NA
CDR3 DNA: TGTGCCAGTACCCCCAGGACAGGGCTCTACTATGGCTACACCTTC
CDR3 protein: CASTPRTGLYYGYTF

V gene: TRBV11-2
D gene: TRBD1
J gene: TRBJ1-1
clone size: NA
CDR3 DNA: TGTGCCAGCAGAGACAGGGGGCCGAACACTGAAGCTTTCTTT
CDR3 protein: CASRDRGPNTEAFF

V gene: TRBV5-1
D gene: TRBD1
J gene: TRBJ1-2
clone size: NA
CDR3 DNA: TGCGCCAGCGCCAACGGTGGCAGGGGGAACTATGGCTACACCTTC
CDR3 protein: CASANGGRGNYGYTF

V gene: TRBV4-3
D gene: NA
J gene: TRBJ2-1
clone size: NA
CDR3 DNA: TGCGCCAGCAGCCAAGATAAATCGGCAGGGGACAATGAGCAGTTCTTC
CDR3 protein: CASSQDKSAGDNEQFF

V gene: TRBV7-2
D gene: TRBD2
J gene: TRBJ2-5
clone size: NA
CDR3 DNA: TGTGCCAGCAGCCGGGGACTAGCGGTTCCCCTCCGGGAGACCCAGTACTTC
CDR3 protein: CASSRGLAVPLRETQYF

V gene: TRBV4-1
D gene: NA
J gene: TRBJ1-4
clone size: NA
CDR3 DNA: TGCGCCAGCAGCCACCTCCCAGGGGTGGTGGATGAAAAACTGTTTTTT
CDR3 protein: CASSHLPGVVDEKLFF

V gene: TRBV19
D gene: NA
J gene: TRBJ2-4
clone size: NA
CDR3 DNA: TGTGCCAGTAGTTTACAGGGTATAGCCAAAAACATTCAGTACTTC
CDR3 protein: CASSLQGIAKNIQYF

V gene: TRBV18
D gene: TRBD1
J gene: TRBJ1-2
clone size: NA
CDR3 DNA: TGTGCCAGCTCACCAGCCGGGACAGGAGGCGGCTACACCTTC
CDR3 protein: CASSPAGTGGGYTF

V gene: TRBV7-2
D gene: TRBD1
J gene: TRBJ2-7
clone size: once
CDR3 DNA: TGTGCCAGCAGCTTAGACGGGAAGGACAGGGACGCAACCTACGAGCAGTACTTC
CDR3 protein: CASSLDGKDRDATYEQYF

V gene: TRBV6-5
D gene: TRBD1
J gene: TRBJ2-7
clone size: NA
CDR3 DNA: TGTGCCAGCAGTTACGGACAGGGGGGGTCCTACGAGCAGTACTTC
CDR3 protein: CASSYGQGGSYEQYF

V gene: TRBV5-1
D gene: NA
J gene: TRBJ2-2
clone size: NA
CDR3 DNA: TGCGCCAGCAGCTTGGCCAGAATACCGAACACCGGGGAGCTGTTTTTT
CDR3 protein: CASSLARIPNTGELFF

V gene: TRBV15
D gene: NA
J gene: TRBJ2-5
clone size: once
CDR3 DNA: TGTGCCACCAGCATTATCCTGACTCCTGCCCCTCCGACCCAGTACTTC
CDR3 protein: CATSIILTPAPPTQYF

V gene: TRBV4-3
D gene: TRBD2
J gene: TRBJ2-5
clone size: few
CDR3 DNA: TGCGCCAGCAGCCACGATTTGCCGGGACTAGCGGGAAAAGAGACCCAGTACTTC
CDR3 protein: CASSHDLPGLAGKETQYF

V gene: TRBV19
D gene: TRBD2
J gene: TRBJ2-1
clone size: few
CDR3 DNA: TGTGCCAGTAGTACCCCATCTCTAGCGGGAGCCAACAATGAGCAGTTCTTC
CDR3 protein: CASSTPSLAGANNEQFF

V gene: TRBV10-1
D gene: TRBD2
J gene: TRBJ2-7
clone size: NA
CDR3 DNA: TGCGCCAGCAGTGGCCTACTAGCGCCTCGGGAGCAGTACTTC
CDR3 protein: CASSGLLAPREQYF

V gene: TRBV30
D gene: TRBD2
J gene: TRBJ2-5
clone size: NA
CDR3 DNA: TGTGCCTGGACTCAGGGACTAGCGGTACAAGAGACCCAGTACTTC
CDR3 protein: CAWTQGLAVQETQYF

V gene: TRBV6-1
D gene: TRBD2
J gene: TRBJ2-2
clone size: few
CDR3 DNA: TGTGCCAGCAGTGGGAGTTTGACTAGCGGGAGGTCATACACCGGGGAGCTGTTTTTT
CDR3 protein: CASSGSLTSGRSYTGELFF

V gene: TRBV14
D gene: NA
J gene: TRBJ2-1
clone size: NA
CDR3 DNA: TGTGCCAGCAGCCAATTGACAGCTTTCAATGAGCAGTTCTTC
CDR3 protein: CASSQLTAFNEQFF

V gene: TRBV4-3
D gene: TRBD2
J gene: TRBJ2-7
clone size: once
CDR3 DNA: TGCGCCAGCAGCCTCCTGGGAGGGAGGGATTCCTACGAGCAGTACTTC
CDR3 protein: CASSLLGGRDSYEQYF

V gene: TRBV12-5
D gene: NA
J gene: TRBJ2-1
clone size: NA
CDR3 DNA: TGTGCTAGTGGCGGAGGGCCCGTTGAGGATGAGCAGTTCTTC
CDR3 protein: CASGGGPVEDEQFF

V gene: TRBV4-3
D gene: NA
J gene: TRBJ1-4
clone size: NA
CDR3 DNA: TGCGCCAGCAGCCAAGGGGCAGCATGGAATGAAAAACTGTTTTTT
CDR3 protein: CASSQGAAWNEKLFF

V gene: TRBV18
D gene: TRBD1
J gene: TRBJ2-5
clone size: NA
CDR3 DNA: TGTGCCAGCTCACCTTGGGACAGGGGTGAGGAGACCCAGTACTTC
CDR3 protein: CASSPWDRGEETQYF

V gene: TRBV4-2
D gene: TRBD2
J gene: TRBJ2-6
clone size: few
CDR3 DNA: TGTGCCAGCAGCCTAAAAGGGAGGGCCCGTAGTACCCACTTCAACGTCCTGACTTTC
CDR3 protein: CASSLKGRARSTHFNVLTF

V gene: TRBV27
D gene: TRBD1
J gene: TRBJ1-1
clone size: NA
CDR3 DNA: TGTGCCAGCAGTCCCGGACAGGGCGGTGAAGCTTTCTTT
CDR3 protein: CASSPGQGGEAFF

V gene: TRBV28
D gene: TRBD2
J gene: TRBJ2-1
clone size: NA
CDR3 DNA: TGTGCCAGCAGTGGGGCCGGGACTAGAGGGTTCTTC
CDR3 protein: CASSGAGTRGFF

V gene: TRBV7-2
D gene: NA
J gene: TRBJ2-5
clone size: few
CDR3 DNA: TGTGCCAGCAGCTTACTCCAGGGGAAGGGAGAGACCCAGTACTTC
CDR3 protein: CASSLLQGKGETQYF

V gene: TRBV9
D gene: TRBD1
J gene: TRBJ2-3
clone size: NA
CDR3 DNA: TGTGCCAGCAGCGCCAACAGGGGCCAGCACACAGATACGCAGTATTTT
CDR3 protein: CASSANRGQHTDTQYF

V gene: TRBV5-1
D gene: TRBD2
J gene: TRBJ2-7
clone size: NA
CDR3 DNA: TGCGCCAGCAGCTCCCCCGAGGGACTAGCTCGTTTTCACTACGAGCAGTACTTC
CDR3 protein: CASSSPEGLARFHYEQYF

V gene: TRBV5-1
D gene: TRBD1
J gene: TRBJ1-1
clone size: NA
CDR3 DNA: TGCGCCAGCAGCCAACGGGACAGAGCAACTGAAGCTTTCTTT
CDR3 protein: CASSQRDRATEAFF

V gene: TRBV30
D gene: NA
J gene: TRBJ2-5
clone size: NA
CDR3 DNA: TGTGCCTGTTCAGATCATCAGGGGACCCAGTACTTC
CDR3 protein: CACSDHQGTQYF

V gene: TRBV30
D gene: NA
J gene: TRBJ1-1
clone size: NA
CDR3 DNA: TGTGCCTGGAGTGTACTTCGACAGGAGTTGACCTTGAACACTGAAGCTTTCTTT
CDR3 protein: CAWSVLRQELTLNTEAFF

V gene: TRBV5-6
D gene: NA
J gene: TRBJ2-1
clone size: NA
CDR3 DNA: TGTGCCAGCAGCTTCGACAACAATGAGCAGTTCTTC
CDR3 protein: CASSFDNNEQFF

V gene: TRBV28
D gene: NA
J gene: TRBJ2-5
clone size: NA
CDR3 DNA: TGTGCCAGCAGTCTCCAACCCACAAGCGAAGAGACCCAGTACTTC
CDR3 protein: CASSLQPTSEETQYF

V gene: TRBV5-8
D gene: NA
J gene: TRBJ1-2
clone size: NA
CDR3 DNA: TGTGCCAGCAGCTTCAGAGCGAACTATGGCTACACCTTC
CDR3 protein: CASSFRANYGYTF

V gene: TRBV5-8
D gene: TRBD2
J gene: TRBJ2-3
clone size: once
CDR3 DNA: TGTGCCAGCAGCCCCGGGAGGACGGCCTCCGGGAATACGCAGTATTTT
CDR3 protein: CASSPGRTASGNTQYF

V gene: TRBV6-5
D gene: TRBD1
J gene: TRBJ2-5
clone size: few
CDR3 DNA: TGTGCCAGCAGTTACGAGACAGGGAAAGAGACCCAGTACTTC
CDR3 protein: CASSYETGKETQYF

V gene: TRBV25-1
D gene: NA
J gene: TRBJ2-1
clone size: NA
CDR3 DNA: TGTGCCAGCAGTGAGGGACACGTTACCCATTACAATGAGCAGTTCTTC
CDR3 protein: CASSEGHVTHYNEQFF

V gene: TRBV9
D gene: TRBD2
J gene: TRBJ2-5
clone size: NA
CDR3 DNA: TGTGCCAGCTCCCCGAGCGGGACCCCTCAATCCCAGTACTTC
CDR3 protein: CASSPSGTPQSQYF

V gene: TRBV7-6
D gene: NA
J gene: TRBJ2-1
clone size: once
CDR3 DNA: TGTGCCAGCAGCCCAACAAATGAGCAGTTCTTC
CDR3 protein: CASSPTNEQFF

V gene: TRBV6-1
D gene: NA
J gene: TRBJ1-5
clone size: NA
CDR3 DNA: TGTGCCAGCAAACCACCGAACAGGGCCCTCCGGCCCCAGCATTTT
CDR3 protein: CASKPPNRALRPQHF